This record looks at one T cell receptor beta chain sequence and its context. Data came from immunoSEQ multiplex PCR; TCRdb stores just in-frame clones and leaves some out. The table lists approximately 90,000 clones, about 85% of them singletons. The data were obtained in a study of blood T cell repertoires in COVID-19. Overall study: Samples representing acute and convalescent COVID-19 were sourced from the United States, Italy and Spain. T cells, B-cell-depleted T cells, or PBMCs supplied cDNA or gDNA.

Trimming took 6 bases from V and 8 from J; bases not matched to a gene: 7. The germline V gene encodes CDR1 MNHEY and CDR2 SVGAGI. CDR3 length: 14 amino acids. The source of this sequence is an elderly man with active or convalescent COVID-19. The material sequenced was peripheral blood. This sequence joins TRBV6-5 and TRBJ1-4; the match to TRBD1 covers 9 bases. CDR3 DNA sequence: TGTGCCAGCAGACGACAGGGGGTAGGGGAAAAACTGTTTTTT. It yields the protein CASRRQGVGEKLFF.